This T cell receptor beta chain was sequenced during a study of blood T cell repertoires in COVID-19. This CDR3 comprises 17 residues. V shed 6 bases and J 5 bases; nucleotides not matched to a gene: 11. Germline CDR1 is LNHDA and CDR2 is SQIVND (reference sequence). Each recovered donor of Cohort 3 presented with two negative PCRs, clearance, or symptom resolution. Study processing details: Reference gene primer amplification gave nucleated cell count estimates. The table came from immunoSEQ multiplex PCR; TCRdb's copy has only in-frame clones and leaves some out. V, J and clone size derive from that table, while D and trimming were established from the DNA sequence. The data hold 150,000 to 200,000 clones, with almost 80% observed a single time.

The chain carries TRBV19 and TRBJ2-7; TRBD2 matches 15 bases. Specimen: PBMCs or T cells enriched from blood (not recorded which). The sequence was obtained from a woman between 45 and 60 years old who had recovered from COVID-19. The CDR3 DNA sequence: TGTGCCAGTAGCGATGGACTAGCGGGAGGGATCCTTCACGAGCAGTACTTC. Amino acids: CASSDGLAGGILHEQYF.